Below, one T cell receptor (beta chain) is given with its context. Its antigen remains unknown. The CDR3 sequence is 14 residues long. CDR1 is MNHEY, CDR2 SVGAGI, per germline. Trimming took 2 bases from V and 5 from J, leaving 12 bases between them. TCRdb's copy holds only in-frame clones and misses some; the assay was immunoSEQ multiplex PCR. The sample yields 40,000 or so clones, around nine tenths seen once. The data stem from a study of OX40 agonist ivuxolimab in advanced cancers. Study-wide results and limits: At doses 0.1 to 3.0 mg/kg, CD4+ and CD8+ clones expanded. Compared with CD4+, CD8+ T cells on average had more expanded clones.

The source is an adult with an advanced solid tumor such as melanoma, head and neck, liver or kidney cancer. The chain links TRBV6-5 to TRBJ2-5; TRBD2 might be the D (5 bases). The source material was CD4+ or CD8+ T cells sorted from blood, sampled in a trial of the OX40 agonist ivuxolimab. The CDR3, as DNA: TGTGCCAGCAGTTACGTTTCGGGGAGTGAGACCCAGTACTTC. Residues: CASSYVSGSETQYF.